This T cell receptor beta chain emerged from a study of cytomegalovirus exposure and HLA in healthy donors. Study details: Within an early data release were about 80 million unique TCRs drawn from HLA-typed donors. Study outcomes and limitations: Some highly shared sequence variants likely arose as a pipeline artifact.

This clone has more than one count but fewer than ten. Its antigen is currently unknown. V gave up 7 bases and J gave up 1 base, with 13 bases separating them. CDR3 length: 13 amino acids. Germline V gives CDR1 SQVTM, CDR2 ANQGSEA. The PCR used 60 Vbeta and 13 Jbeta primers. Measured with immunoSEQ multiplex PCR; TCRdb has only the in-frame clones, and not every one. The table lists over 95,000 clones, about 80% of them singletons. The origin of this receptor is a man aged 35 to 55 in good health and CMV-seronegative. This rearrangement joins TRBV29-1 to TRBJ2-5; a weak D match, TRBD2 (5 bases). Sequencing input: PBMCs. The chain's CDR3 is CSGESDSQETQYF. The CDR3 DNA reads TGCAGCGGGGAATCGGACTCCCAAGAGACCCAGTACTTC.